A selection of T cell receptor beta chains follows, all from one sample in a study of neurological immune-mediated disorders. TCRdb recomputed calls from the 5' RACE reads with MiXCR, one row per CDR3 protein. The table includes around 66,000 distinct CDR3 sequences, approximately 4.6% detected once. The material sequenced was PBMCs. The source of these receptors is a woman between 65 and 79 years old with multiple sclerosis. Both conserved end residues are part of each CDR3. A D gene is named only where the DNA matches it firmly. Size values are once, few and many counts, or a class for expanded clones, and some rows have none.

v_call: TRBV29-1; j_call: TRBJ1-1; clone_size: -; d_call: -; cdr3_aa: CSVEGGATEAFF; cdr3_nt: TGCAGCGTCGAAGGGGGGGCCACTGAAGCTTTCTTT
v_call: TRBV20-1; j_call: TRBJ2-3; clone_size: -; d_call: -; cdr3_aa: CSARDWNAGSTDTQYF; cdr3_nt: TGCAGTGCTAGAGATTGGAACGCGGGAAGCACAGATACGCAGTATTTT
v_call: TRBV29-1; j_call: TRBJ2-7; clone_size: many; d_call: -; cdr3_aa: CSVLSNPYEQYF; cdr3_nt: TGCAGCGTTTTGAGCAACCCCTACGAGCAGTACTTC
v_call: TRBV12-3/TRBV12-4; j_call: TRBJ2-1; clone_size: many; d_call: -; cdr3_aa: CASKSSEYEQFF; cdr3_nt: TGTGCCAGCAAATCTAGCGAGTATGAGCAGTTCTTC
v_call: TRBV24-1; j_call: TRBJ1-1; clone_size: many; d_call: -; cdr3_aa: CATSDSRGGKTEAFF; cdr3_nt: TGTGCCACCAGTGATTCTCGCGGGGGGAAAACTGAAGCTTTCTTT
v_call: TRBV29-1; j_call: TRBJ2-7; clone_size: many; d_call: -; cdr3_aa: CSIGHAFSYEQYF; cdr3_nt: TGCAGCATAGGGCACGCCTTCTCCTACGAGCAGTACTTC
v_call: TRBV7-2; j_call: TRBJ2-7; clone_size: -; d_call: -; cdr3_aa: CASSHGEAIYEQYF; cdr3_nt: TGTGCCAGCAGCCACGGGGAAGCCATCTACGAGCAGTACTTC
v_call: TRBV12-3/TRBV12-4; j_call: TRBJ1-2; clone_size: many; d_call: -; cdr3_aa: CASTPSDRPYYGYTF; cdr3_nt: TGTGCCAGCACCCCTTCGGACAGACCTTACTATGGCTACACCTTC
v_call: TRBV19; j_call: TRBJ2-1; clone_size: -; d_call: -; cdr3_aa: CASSISLAQNEQFF; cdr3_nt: TGTGCCAGTAGTATCTCCCTAGCGCAGAATGAGCAGTTCTTC
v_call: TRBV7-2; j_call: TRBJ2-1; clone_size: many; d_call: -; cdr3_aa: CASRDPAVNEQFF; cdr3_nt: TGTGCCAGCCGGGACCCTGCGGTCAATGAGCAGTTCTTC
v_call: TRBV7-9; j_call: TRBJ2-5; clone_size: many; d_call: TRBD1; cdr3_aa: CASSINPQGALETQYF; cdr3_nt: TGTGCCAGCAGCATCAACCCACAGGGGGCGCTTGAGACCCAGTACTTC
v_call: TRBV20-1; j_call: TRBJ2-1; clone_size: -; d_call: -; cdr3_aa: CSAGRTPGREEQFF; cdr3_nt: TGCAGTGCCGGTCGGACTCCCGGGAGAGAGGAGCAGTTCTTC
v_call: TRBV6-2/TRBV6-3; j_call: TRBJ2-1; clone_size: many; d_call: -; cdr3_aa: CASTPTINEQFF; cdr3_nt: TGTGCCAGCACTCCGACGATAAATGAGCAGTTCTTC
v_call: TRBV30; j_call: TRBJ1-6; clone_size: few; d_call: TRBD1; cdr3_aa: CAWKGQVFYSPLHF; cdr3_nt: TGTGCCTGGAAAGGACAGGTTTTTTATTCACCCCTCCACTTT
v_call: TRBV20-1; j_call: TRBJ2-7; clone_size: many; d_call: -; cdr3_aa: CSGYRDSAYEQYF; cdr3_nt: TGCAGCGGCTACCGGGACTCTGCCTACGAGCAGTACTTC
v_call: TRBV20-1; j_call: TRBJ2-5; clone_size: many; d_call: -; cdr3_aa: CSAPRSSQETQYF; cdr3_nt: TGCAGTGCTCCTAGGAGTAGTCAAGAGACCCAGTACTTC
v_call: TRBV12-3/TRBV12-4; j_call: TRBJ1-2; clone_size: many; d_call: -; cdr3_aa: CASRKDSQPYGYTF; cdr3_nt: TGTGCCAGCAGGAAGGACAGTCAACCCTATGGCTACACCTTC
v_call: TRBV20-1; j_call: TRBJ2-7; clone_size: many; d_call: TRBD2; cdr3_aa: CSAISSGRAPYEQYF; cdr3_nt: TGCAGTGCAATATCTAGCGGGAGGGCCCCCTACGAGCAGTACTTC
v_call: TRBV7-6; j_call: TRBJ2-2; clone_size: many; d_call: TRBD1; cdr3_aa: CASSLVGTGGPGELFF; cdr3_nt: TGTGCCAGCAGCTTAGTTGGGACAGGGGGCCCCGGGGAGCTGTTTTTT
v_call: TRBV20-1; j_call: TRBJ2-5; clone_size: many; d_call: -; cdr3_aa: CSASFDPRKTQYF; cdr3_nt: TGCAGTGCTAGTTTCGACCCCCGGAAGACCCAGTACTTC
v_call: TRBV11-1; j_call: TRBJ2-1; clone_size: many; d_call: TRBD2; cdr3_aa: CASSRSGFSYNEQFF; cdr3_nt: TGTGCCAGCAGTCGTAGCGGGTTCTCCTACAATGAGCAGTTCTTC
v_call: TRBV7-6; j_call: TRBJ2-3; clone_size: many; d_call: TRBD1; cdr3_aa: CASSLDRDRGSNTQYF; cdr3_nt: TGTGCCAGCAGCTTGGACCGGGACAGGGGCTCAAATACGCAGTATTTT
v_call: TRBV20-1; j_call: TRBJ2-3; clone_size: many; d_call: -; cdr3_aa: CSARYIRQRITDTQYF; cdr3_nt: TGCAGTGCTAGGTATATCAGGCAGCGGATCACAGATACGCAGTATTTT
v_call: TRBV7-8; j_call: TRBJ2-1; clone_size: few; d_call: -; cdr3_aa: CASSLVIAELNEQFF; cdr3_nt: TGTGCCAGCAGCTTAGTAATTGCGGAGCTCAATGAGCAGTTCTTC
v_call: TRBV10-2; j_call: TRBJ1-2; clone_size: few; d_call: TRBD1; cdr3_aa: CASIGTGGAGYTF; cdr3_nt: TGCGCCAGCATTGGGACAGGGGGCGCGGGCTACACCTTC
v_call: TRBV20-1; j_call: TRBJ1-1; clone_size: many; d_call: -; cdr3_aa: CSARGQVDTEAFF; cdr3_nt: TGCAGTGCTAGAGGACAGGTAGACACTGAAGCTTTCTTT